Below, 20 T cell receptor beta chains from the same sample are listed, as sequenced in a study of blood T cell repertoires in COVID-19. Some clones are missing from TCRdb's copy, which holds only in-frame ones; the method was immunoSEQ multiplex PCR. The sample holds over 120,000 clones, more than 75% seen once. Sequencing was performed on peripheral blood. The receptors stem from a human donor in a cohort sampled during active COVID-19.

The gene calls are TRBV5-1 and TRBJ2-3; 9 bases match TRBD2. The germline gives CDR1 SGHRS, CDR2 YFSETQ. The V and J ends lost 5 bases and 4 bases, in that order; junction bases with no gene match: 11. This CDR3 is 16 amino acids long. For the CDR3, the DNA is TGCGCCAGCAGTGGGGGTAGCGGGAGTTCAGCAGATACGCAGTATTTT. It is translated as CASSGGSGSSADTQYF. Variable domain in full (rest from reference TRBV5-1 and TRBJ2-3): KAGVTQTPRYLIKTRGQQVTLSCSPISGHRSVSWYQQTPGQGLQFLFEYFSETQRNKGNFPGRFSGRQFSNSRSEMNVSTLELGDSALYLCASSGGSGSSADTQYFGPGTRLTVL.

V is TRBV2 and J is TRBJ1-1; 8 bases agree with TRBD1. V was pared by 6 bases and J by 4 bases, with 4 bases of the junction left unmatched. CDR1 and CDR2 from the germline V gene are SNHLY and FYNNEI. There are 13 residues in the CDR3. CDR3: CASSQDRVTEAFF. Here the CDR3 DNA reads TGTGCCAGCAGCCAGGACAGGGTCACTGAAGCTTTCTTT.

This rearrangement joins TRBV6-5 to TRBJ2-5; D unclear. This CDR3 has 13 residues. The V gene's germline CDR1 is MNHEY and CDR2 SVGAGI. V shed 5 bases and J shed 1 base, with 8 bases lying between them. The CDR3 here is CASSPSAQETQYF. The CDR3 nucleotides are TGTGCCAGCAGTCCTAGTGCCCAAGAGACCCAGTACTTC.

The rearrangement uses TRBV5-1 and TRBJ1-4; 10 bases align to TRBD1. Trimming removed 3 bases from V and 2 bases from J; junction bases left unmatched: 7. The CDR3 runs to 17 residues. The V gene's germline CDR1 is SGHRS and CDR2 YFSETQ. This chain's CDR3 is CASSSGQGGSTNEKLFF. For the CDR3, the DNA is TGCGCCAGCAGCTCCGGACAGGGGGGGTCGACTAATGAAAAACTGTTTTTT.

CDR3 DNA: TGTGCCAGCCGGGGGTACACGAACTCCTACGAGCAGTACTTC. Translated: CASRGYTNSYEQYF. The chain carries TRBV28 and TRBJ2-7, with D possibly being TRBD2 (6 bases). The germline V gene has CDR1 MDHEN and CDR2 SYDVKM. Trimming removed 8 bases at V and 0 bases at J, with 14 bases between. The CDR3 consists of 14 residues.

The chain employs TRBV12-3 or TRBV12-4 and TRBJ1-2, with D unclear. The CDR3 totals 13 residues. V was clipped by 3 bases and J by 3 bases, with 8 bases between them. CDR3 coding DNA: TGTGCCAGCAGTTTTACCGGGGACTATGGCTACACCTTC. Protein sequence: CASSFTGDYGYTF.

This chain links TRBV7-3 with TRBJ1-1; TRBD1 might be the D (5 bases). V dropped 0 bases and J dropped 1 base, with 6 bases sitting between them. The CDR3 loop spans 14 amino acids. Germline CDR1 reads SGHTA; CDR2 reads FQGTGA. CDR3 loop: CASSLTGANTEAFF. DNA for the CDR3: TGTGCCAGCAGCTTAACAGGGGCGAACACTGAAGCTTTCTTT.

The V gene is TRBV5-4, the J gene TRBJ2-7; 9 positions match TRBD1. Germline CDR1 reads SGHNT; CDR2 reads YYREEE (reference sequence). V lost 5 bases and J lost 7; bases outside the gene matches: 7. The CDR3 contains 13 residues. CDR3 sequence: CASSSLDRGEQYF. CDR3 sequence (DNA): TGTGCCAGCAGTTCCTTGGACAGGGGTGAGCAGTACTTC.

The CDR3 nucleotides read TGTGCCAGCAGCAAGACAGGGAATATTTACGAGCAGTACTTC. Protein sequence: CASSKTGNIYEQYF. The J gene is TRBJ2-7, the V gene TRBV11-3; 7 bases align to TRBD1. Trimming removed 5 bases from V and 4 bases from J; junction bases left unmatched: 8. Germline loops: CDR1 SGHNT, CDR2 YENEEA. The CDR3 totals 14 residues.

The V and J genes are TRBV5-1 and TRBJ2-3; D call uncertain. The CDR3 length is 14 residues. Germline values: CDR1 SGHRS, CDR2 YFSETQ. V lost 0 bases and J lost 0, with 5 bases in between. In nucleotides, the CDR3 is TGCGCCAGCAGCTTGGAGACAAGCACAGATACGCAGTATTTT. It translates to CASSLETSTDTQYF.

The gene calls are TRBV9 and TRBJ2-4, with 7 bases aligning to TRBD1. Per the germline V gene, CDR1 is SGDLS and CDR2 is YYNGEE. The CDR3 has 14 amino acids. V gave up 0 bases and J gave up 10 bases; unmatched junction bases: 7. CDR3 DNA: TGTGCCAGCAGCGTAGAATCAGGCAGGGGGATTCAGTACTTC. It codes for CASSVESGRGIQYF.

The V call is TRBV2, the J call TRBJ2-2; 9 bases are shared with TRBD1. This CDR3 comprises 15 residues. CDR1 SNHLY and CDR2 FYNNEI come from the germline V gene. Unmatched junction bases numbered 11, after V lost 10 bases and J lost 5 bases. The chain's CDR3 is CATSPQGAGTGELFF. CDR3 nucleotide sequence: TGTGCCACCTCCCCACAGGGGGCGGGAACCGGGGAGCTGTTTTTT.

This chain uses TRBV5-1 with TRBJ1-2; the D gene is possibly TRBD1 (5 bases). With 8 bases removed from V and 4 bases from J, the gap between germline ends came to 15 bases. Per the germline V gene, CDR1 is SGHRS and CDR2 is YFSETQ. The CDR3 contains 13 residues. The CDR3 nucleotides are TGCGCCAGTTCGGGGGATGTGGGCTATGGCTACACCTTC. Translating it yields CASSGDVGYGYTF.

The DNA of the CDR3 is TGCGCCAGCAGGTCGGGACAAGACACTGAAGCTTTCTTT. Encoded protein: CASRSGQDTEAFF. V usage is TRBV5-1 and J usage is TRBJ1-1, with D perhaps matching TRBD1 (6 bases). Germline CDR1 and CDR2: SGHRS and YFSETQ. The CDR3 consists of 13 residues. Trimming removed 5 bases from V and 3 bases from J, with 11 bases in between. The whole variable domain, remainder taken from reference TRBV5-1 and TRBJ1-1, is KAGVTQTPRYLIKTRGQQVTLSCSPISGHRSVSWYQQTPGQGLQFLFEYFSETQRNKGNFPGRFSGRQFSNSRSEMNVSTLELGDSALYLCASRSGQDTEAFFGQGTRLTVV.

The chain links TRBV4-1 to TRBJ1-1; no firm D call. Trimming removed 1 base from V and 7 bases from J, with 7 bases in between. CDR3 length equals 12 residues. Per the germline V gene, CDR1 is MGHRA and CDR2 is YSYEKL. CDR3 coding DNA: TGCGCCAGCAGCCAAGGTCCGGGTGAAGCTTTCTTT. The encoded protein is CASSQGPGEAFF.

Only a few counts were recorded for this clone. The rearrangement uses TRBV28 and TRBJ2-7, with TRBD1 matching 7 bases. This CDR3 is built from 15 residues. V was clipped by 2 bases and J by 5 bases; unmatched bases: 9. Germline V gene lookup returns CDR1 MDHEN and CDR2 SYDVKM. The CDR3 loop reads CASSLSGTDRNEQYF. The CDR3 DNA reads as TGTGCCAGCAGTTTAAGTGGGACAGACAGGAACGAGCAGTACTTC.

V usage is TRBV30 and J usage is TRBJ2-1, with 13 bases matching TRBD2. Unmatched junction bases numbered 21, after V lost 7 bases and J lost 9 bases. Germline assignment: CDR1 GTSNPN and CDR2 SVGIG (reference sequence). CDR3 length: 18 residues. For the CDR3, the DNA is TGTGCCTCCTCACCGCCAGAGACTAGCGGGAGGCGATTCATTGAGCAGTTCTTC. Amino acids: CASSPPETSGRRFIEQFF.

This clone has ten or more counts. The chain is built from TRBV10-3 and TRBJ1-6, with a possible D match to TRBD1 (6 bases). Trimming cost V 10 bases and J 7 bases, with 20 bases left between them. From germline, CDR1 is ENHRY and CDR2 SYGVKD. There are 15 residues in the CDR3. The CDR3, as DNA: TGTGCCAGCTCTCCAGGGACATCGGGGAATTCACCCCTCCACTTT. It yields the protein CASSPGTSGNSPLHF.

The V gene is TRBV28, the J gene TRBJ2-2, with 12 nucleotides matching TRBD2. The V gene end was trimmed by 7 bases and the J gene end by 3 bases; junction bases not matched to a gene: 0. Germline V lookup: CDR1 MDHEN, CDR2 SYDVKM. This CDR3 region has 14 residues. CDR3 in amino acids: CASTSGGDTGELFF. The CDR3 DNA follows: TGTGCCAGCACTAGCGGGGGGGACACCGGGGAGCTGTTTTTT.

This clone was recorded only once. CDR3 nucleotides: TGTGCCAGCAGCTTAAAAGTAACGTCGACAGGGCGCTCTGGGGCCAACGTCCTGACTTTC. Its translation is CASSLKVTSTGRSGANVLTF. The gene calls are TRBV7-8 and TRBJ2-6; 7 bases line up with TRBD1. The length of the CDR3 is 20 residues. The germline V gene encodes CDR1 SGHVS and CDR2 FQNEAQ. Trimming took 2 bases from V and 0 from J; bases not matched to a gene: 13.